This T cell receptor (beta chain) emerged from a study of blood T cell repertoires in COVID-19. Per the original methods: It was from reference gene primer amplification that nucleated cell counts were estimated. Assay: immunoSEQ multiplex PCR; the TCRdb copy retains only in-frame clones and omits some. V, J and clone size reflect that table, while D and trimming were determined from the DNA. The repertoire holds 200,000 or so clones, with roughly 86% as singletons. The material sequenced was peripheral blood. The sequence was obtained from a man aged 55 to 69 with acute or convalescent COVID-19.

The DNA of the CDR3 is TGTGCCAGCAGCACTCGATGGAACACTGAAGCTTTCTTT. It encodes CASSTRWNTEAFF. This chain connects TRBV7-3 to TRBJ1-1; D not certain. Trimming shortened V by 5 bases and J by 1 base, and 8 bases separated the two germline ends. The CDR3 runs 13 residues. Per the germline V gene, CDR1 is SGHTA and CDR2 is FQGTGA.